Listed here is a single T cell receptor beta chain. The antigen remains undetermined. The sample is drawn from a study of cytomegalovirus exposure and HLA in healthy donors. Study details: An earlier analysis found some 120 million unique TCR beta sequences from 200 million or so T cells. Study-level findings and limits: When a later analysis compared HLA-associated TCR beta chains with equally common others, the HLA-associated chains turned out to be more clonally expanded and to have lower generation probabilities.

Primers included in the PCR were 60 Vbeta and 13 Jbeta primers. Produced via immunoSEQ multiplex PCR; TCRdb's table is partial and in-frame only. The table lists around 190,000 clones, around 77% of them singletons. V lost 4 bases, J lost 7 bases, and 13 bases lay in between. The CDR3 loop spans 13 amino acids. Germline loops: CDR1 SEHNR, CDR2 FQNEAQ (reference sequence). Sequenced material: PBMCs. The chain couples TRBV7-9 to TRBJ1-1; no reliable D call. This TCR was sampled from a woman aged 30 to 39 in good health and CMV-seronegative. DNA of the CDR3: TGTGCCAGCAGCTCCCAAGTCGGTGGTGAAGCTTTCTTT. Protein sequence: CASSSQVGGEAFF.